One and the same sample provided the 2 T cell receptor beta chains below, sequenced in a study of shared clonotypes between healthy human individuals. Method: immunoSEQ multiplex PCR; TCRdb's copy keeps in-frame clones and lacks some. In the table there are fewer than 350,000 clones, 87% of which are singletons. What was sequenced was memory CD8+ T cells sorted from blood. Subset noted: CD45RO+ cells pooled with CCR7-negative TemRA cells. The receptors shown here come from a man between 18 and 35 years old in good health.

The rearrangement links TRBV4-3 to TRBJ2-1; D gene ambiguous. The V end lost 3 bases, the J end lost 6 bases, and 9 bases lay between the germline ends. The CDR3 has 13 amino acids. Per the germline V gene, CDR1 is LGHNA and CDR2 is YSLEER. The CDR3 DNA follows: TGCGCCAGCAGCCAGAACTCGGGCAATGAGCAGTTCTTC. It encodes CASSQNSGNEQFF.

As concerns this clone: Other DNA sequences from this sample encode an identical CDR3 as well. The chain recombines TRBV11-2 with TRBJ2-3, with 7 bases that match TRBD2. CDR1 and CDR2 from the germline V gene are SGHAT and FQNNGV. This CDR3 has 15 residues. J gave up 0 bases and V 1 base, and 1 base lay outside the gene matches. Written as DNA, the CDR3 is TGTGCCAGCAGCTTAGGGGGAGGGAGCACAGATACGCAGTATTTT. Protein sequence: CASSLGGGSTDTQYF.